The T cell receptor (beta chain) under discussion was sequenced for a study of spatial heterogeneity in lung cancer. On the study more broadly: Alpha-chain sequences were consistently detected in smaller numbers than beta-chain sequences.

As to time point: sample taken at primary tumor resection. Samples were obtained from about 72 donors, all untreated early-stage non-small cell lung cancer patients. Extraction of whole RNA from tumor, nontumor lung or frozen PBMC preceded unsorted sequencing. Germline CDR1 LNHDA, CDR2 SQIVND (reference sequence). CDR3 size: 15 residues. Trimming took 3 bases from V and 4 from J, leaving 12 bases between them. TCRdb re-derived calls from the 5' RACE reads in MiXCR, one entry per CDR3 protein. The table includes tens of thousands of distinct CDR3 sequences, approximately 6.8% detected once. This clonotype was seen a handful of times.

The chain recombines TRBV19 with TRBJ2-2; D unclear. The clonotype comes from a female donor with early-stage non-small cell lung cancer. Sequences were derived from PBMCs, sampled at surgery. The CDR3 protein is CASSIALGGTGELFF. CDR3 coding DNA: TGTGCCAGTAGTATTGCCCTGGGTGGCACCGGGGAGCTGTTTTTT.